This paragraph covers one T cell receptor (beta chain) sequence. 60 Vbeta and 13 Jbeta primers were used in PCR. Profiled with immunoSEQ multiplex PCR; TCRdb holds only in-frame clones, not every one. The sample consists of about 180,000 clones, 85% of them appearing once. This CDR3 region has 16 residues. Trimming pared 6 bases from V and 5 bases from J, leaving 22 bases between. CDR1 and CDR2 (germline): SNHLY, FYNNEI. The data derive from a study of cytomegalovirus exposure and HLA in healthy donors. The chain carries TRBV2 and TRBJ1-2; D possibly corresponds to TRBD1 (6 bases). The sequenced sample consisted of PBMCs. This clonotype originated in a boy between 2 and 10 years old in good health and CMV-seronegative. The CDR3 spells CASSASKQGGGYGYTF. The CDR3, as DNA: TGTGCCAGCAGCGCCTCCAAACAGGGAGGGGGATATGGCTACACCTTC.